A single sample is the source of the 10 T cell receptor beta chains below, sequenced in a study of CD8+CD57+ T cells in acquired aplastic anemia (dated by TCRdb to 2017 to 2018). The run used an Illumina HiSeq 2000. Genomic DNA served as template for TCR beta VDJ combination and CDR3 sequence profiling. Starting from the raw public reads, TCRdb applied fastp trimming at Q25, assembled clones with MiXCR and retained in-frame beta chains. Each record represents a unique CDR3 protein, reported with the most common genes and DNA among its rows. This sample gives some 190,000 distinct CDR3 sequences in total; roughly half of them show up just once. Approximately 2.9% of the sample is taken by the ten largest. What was sequenced was sorted CD4+, CD8+, or CD8+CD57+ T cells (not recorded which) from PBMCs. The receptor source for this set is a human donor in good health.

This sequence joins TRBV5-1 and TRBJ1-1; TRBD1 aligns across 12 bases. The CDR3 spans 16 residues. Germline V gene lookup returns CDR1 SGHRS and CDR2 YFSETQ. Trimming at V came to 1 base and at J to 7 bases, leaving 8 bases not matched to a gene. Written as DNA, the CDR3 is TGCGCCAGCAGCTTGACCCCCGGGACAGGGGGCCTTGAAGCTTTCTTT. It is translated as CASSLTPGTGGLEAFF. The variable domain in full, completed from reference TRBV5-1 and TRBJ1-1, reads KAGVTQTPRYLIKTRGQQVTLSCSPISGHRSVSWYQQTPGQGLQFLFEYFSETQRNKGNFPGRFSGRQFSNSRSEMNVSTLELGDSALYLCASSLTPGTGGLEAFFGQGTRLTVV.

The chain couples TRBV7-9 to TRBJ1-1; TRBD1 might be the D (6 bases). V dropped 5 bases and J dropped 1 base, with 11 bases sitting between them. The CDR3 runs to 14 residues. Germline V gene sequence: CDR1 SEHNR, CDR2 FQNEAQ (reference sequence). DNA for the CDR3: TGTGCCAGCAGCCAACAGGGTTCGAACACTGAAGCTTTCTTT. Amino acid sequence: CASSQQGSNTEAFF.

This clonotype has ten or more counts. The chain uses TRBV12-3 or TRBV12-4 and TRBJ2-5; 15 bases align to TRBD2. The CDR3 length is 15 residues. V dropped 6 bases and J dropped 5; count of bases not matched to a gene: 4. CDR3 region: CASSPGTSGRETQYF. In DNA, the CDR3 is TGTGCCAGCAGCCCGGGGACTAGCGGGAGGGAGACCCAGTACTTC.

This clonotype was observed many times. This sequence joins TRBV29-1 and TRBJ1-5; 7 bases match TRBD1. The germline V gene encodes CDR1 SQVTM and CDR2 ANQGSEA. V dropped 6 bases and J dropped 0; count of bases not matched to a gene: 8. This CDR3 has 15 amino acids. In DNA form, the CDR3 reads TGCAGCGTGGCGGGCGGGACAGCTAGCAATCAGCCCCAGCATTTT. Protein product: CSVAGGTASNQPQHF.

This clonotype was seen only once. This chain links TRBV7-9 with TRBJ2-1; TRBD2 might be the D (5 bases). The germline V gene encodes CDR1 SEHNR and CDR2 FQNEAQ (reference sequence). V was clipped by 5 bases and J by 5 bases, with 10 bases between them. CDR3 length: 13 amino acids. As DNA, the CDR3 is TGTGCCAGCAGCCGGGGTAGGGACAATGAGCAGTTCTTC. Translated, it gives CASSRGRDNEQFF.

This clonotype was counted many times. The chain uses TRBV4-1 and TRBJ2-5; 7 bases match TRBD1. CDR1 and CDR2 (germline): MGHRA, YSYEKL. The CDR3 is 15 amino acids. V lost 0 bases and J lost 5; bases outside the gene matches: 6. CDR3: CASSQDMTGMETQYF. Here the CDR3 DNA reads TGCGCCAGCAGCCAAGATATGACAGGGATGGAGACCCAGTACTTC.

This chain joins TRBV7-3 and TRBJ2-3; 8 positions agree with TRBD2. Germline V lookup: CDR1 SGHTA, CDR2 FQGTGA. The CDR3 length is 19 residues. V lost 6 bases to trimming and J lost 0 bases; unmatched junction nucleotides: 17. CDR3 region: CASSLPSLAGLPSTDTQYF. The CDR3 coding sequence is TGTGCCAGCAGTTTACCGTCGCTAGCGGGCCTACCTAGCACAGATACGCAGTATTTT.

The sample holds a few counts of this clonotype. The chain employs TRBV27 and TRBJ2-2; the match to TRBD1 covers 10 bases. Trimming cost V 9 bases and J 6 bases; bases outside gene matches: 10. There are 15 residues in the CDR3. CDR1 and CDR2 (germline): MNHEY, SMNVEV (reference sequence). Here the CDR3 DNA reads TGTGCCAGTAGGCGGGACAGGGGAGCATCCGGGGAGCTGTTTTTT. Translated, it gives CASRRDRGASGELFF.

The V and J genes are TRBV10-3 and TRBJ2-1; a weak D match, TRBD1 (5 bases). CDR1 and CDR2 from the germline V gene are ENHRY and SYGVKD. CDR3 length: 15 residues. The V gene lost 4 bases and the J gene lost 3 bases, with 13 bases spanning the gap. CDR3 bases: TGTGCCATCAGTGCTAAAGGGGCCCTCTACAATGAGCAGTTCTTC. This translates into CAISAKGALYNEQFF.

The V gene is TRBV6-5, the J gene TRBJ2-7; the match to TRBD2 covers 14 bases. CDR3 size: 15 residues. V trimming: 4 bases; J trimming: 5 bases; junction bases outside the gene matches: 4. Germline assignment: CDR1 MNHEY and CDR2 SVGAGI. CDR3 coding DNA: TGTGCCAGCAGTTTCCGGACTAGCGGGAGGAACGAGCAGTACTTC. This encodes CASSFRTSGRNEQYF.